This T cell receptor beta chain came from a study of blood T cell repertoires in COVID-19 (TCRdb year 2020). About the study as a whole: Samples covering the acute and convalescent phases of COVID-19 were provided by collaborators in the United States, Italy and Spain. The material from the prospective study consisted of cDNA or gDNA derived from T cells, B-cell-depleted T cells, or PBMCs. The repertoires were released in a freely available public database intended as a resource for research on the immune response to SARS-CoV-2. The dataset comprised deeply sampled blood TCRbeta repertoires from subjects exposed to, actively infected with, or recovered from COVID-19. The samples were drawn from two sources: the first 160 participants of the ongoing ImmuneRACE study, and 1,200 or so subjects contributed by 6 global collaborators. HLA class I and class II types, where available, came from metadata supplied by the sample provider rather than from assay-based typing. A de-identified subject ID, COVID-19 status, age in years and sex were almost always included in the sample metadata.

As encoded in the germline V gene (reference sequence), CDR1 is SGHNT while CDR2 is YYREEE. V is cut by 4 bases and J by 7 bases, and the space between the germline ends is 14 bases. The CDR3 has 13 amino acids, counting the end cysteine and phenylalanine. This entry keeps only the CDR3 DNA: 39 bases, framed from base 1. The immunoSEQ Assay, a bias-controlled multiplex PCR, was used to amplify TCRbeta CDR3 regions from genomic DNA. In the paper's pipeline: Within the assay, amplification of reference gene primers was used to estimate how many nucleated cells each sample contained. To quantify the absolute abundance of each unique TCRbeta CDR3 rearrangement, sequence reads were collapsed and filtered. Productive Simpson clonality was computed per sample as the square root of Simpson's diversity index over productive rearrangements. TCRdb holds this immuneACCESS table with in-frame rearrangements only. Some clones are missing; in checked studies, unresolved V genes explain under half, and the rest has no known cause. Clone size and V and J calls were adopted from that table, with D and trimming inferred from the DNA. Across this sample there are about 160,000 clones, with 85% to 90% seen only once. The ten largest make up 6.5% to 8.5% of the sample.

On the study overall, not on this receptor specifically: The amount of clinical and demographic metadata varied by source and participant and was provided uncurated.

To note about this clone: The antigen this receptor binds is unknown. Qualities for individual bases were not recorded, and no much larger clone is one base off.

Enrolling through a virtual design, the prospective study's participants ranged in age from roughly 18 to 95 years and lived across roughly 24 United States geographic areas. To assign participants to cohorts, the prospective study relied on clinical history that participants themselves reported in a screening survey and a study questionnaire. Recovered participants in ImmuneRACE Cohort 3 were defined as having two consecutive negative NP/OP PCR tests, clearance from a healthcare professional, or resolution of symptoms. In the prospective study, mobile phlebotomists collected whole blood, serum and a nasopharyngeal or oropharyngeal swab from each participant. Additional blood draws and questionnaires over an approximately two-month period could optionally be provided by prospective study participants. Blood samples from the prospective study were shipped frozen or at room temperature prior to DNA extraction.

The sequence came from a woman in her 50s who had recovered from COVID-19. Sequencing was done on a sample of PBMCs or T cells enriched from blood (not recorded which). The rearrangement joined TRBV5-4 to TRBJ1-1, and perhaps TRBD1 as D gene, on 5 matching bases. The CDR3 is CASSRDDSFEAFF. The bases are TGTGCCAGCAGCCGCGATGACAGTTTTGAAGCTTTCTTT.